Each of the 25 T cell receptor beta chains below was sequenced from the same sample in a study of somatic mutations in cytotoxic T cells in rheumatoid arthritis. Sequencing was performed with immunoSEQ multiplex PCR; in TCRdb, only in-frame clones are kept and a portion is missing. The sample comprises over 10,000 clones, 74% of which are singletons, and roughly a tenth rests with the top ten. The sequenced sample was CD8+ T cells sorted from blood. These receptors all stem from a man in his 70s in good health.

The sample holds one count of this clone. The CDR3 nucleotides read TGCAGCGTTGAAGATATCGCGATGGAGGACCGCTACGAGCAGTACTTC. The encoded protein is CSVEDIAMEDRYEQYF. The chain has TRBV29-1 and TRBJ2-7; D possibly corresponds to TRBD2 (5 bases). Germline CDR1 is SQVTM and CDR2 is ANQGSEA. The germline V and J ends were trimmed by 0 bases and 3 bases, with 18 bases remaining between them. The CDR3 length is 16 residues.

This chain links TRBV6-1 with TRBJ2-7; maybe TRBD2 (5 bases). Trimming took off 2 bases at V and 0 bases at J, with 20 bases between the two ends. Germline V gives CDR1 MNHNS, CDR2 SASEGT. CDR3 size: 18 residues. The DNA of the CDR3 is TGTGCCAGCAGTGAAAATGAGCGGAGAATCTCTCACTCCTACGAGCAGTACTTC. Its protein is CASSENERRISHSYEQYF.

The chain's CDR3 is CASRIGGPEAFF. The CDR3 nucleotides read TGTGCCAGCAGGATAGGGGGACCTGAAGCTTTCTTT. J is TRBJ1-1 and V is TRBV2, with D tentatively TRBD1 (6 bases). There are 12 residues in the CDR3. Germline values: CDR1 SNHLY, CDR2 FYNNEI. Trimming took 6 bases from V and 6 from J, leaving 11 bases between them.

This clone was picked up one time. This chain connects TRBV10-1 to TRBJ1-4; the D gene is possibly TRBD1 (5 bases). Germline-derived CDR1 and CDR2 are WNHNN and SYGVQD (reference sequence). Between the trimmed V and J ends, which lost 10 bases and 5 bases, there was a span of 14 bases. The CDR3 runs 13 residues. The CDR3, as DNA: TGCGCCACTTCGGAGGGGAAGAATGAAAAACTGTTTTTT. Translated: CATSEGKNEKLFF.

This CDR3 reads CASTGDLSGANVLTF. CDR3 in DNA: TGTGCCAGCACCGGGGACTTGTCTGGGGCCAACGTCCTGACTTTC. The chain joins TRBV6-1 to TRBJ2-6, with D perhaps TRBD2 (6 bases). Germline values: CDR1 MNHNS, CDR2 SASEGT. Trimming stripped 7 bases from V and 1 base from J, with 11 bases between. The CDR3 runs 15 residues.

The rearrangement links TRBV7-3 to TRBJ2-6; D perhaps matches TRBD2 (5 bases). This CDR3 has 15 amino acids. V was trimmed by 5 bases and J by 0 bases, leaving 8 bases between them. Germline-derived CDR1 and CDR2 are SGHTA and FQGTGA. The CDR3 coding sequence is TGTGCCAGCAGCGCGGGTAGCTCTGGGGCCAACGTCCTGACTTTC. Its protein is CASSAGSSGANVLTF.

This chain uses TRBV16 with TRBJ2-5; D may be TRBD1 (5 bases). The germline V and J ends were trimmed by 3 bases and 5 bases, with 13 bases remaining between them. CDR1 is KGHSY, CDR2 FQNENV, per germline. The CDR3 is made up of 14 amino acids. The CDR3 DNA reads TGTGCCAGCAGCCATATTATGGGGCAGGAGACCCAGTACTTC. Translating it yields CASSHIMGQETQYF.

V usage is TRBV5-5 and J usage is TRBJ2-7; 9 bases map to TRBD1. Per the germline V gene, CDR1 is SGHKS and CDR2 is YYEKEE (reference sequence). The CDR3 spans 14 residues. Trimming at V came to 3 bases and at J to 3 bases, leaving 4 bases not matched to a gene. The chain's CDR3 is CASSSGTGYYEQYF. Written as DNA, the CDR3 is TGTGCCAGCAGCTCCGGGACAGGGTACTACGAGCAGTACTTC.

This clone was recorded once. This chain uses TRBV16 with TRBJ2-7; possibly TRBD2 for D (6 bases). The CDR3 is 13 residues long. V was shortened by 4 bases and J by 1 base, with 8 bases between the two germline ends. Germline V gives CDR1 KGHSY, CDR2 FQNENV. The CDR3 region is CASSRDSSYEQYF. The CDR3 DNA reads TGTGCCAGCAGCCGGGACTCGTCCTACGAGCAGTACTTC.

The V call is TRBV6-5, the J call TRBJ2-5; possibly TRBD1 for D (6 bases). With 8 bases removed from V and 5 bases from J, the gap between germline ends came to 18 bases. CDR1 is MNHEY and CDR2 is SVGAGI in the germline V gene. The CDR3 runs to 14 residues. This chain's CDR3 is CASGGPAQGETQYF. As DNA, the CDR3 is TGTGCCAGCGGAGGACCGGCCCAGGGGGAGACCCAGTACTTC.

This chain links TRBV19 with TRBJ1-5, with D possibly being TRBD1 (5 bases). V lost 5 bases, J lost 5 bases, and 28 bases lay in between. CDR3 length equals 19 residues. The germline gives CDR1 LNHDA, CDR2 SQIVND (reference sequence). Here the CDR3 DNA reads TGTGCCAGTAGTCTCTTCCCGGGGGACGAGGTTAGGGGCCATCAGCCCCAGCATTTT. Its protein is CASSLFPGDEVRGHQPQHF.

As DNA, the CDR3 is TGTGCCAGTAGTTTGGGAATGAACACTGAAGCTTTCTTT. This encodes CASSLGMNTEAFF. The chain carries TRBV19 and TRBJ1-1, with D hard to call. Deletions cut 5 bases from V and 0 bases from J, with 7 bases between. CDR1 is LNHDA, CDR2 SQIVND, per germline (reference sequence). This CDR3 is 13 amino acids long.

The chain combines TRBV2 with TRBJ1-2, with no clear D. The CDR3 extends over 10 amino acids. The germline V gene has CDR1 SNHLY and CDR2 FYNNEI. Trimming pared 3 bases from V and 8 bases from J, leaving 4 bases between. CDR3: CASSDAGYTF. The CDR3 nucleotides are TGTGCCAGCAGTGACGCCGGCTACACCTTC.

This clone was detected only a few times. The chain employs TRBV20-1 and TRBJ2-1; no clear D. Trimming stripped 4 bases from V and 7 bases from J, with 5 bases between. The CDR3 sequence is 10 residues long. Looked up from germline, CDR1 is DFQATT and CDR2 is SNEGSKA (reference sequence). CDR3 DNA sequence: TGCAGTGCTAATTGGAATGAGCAGTTCTTC. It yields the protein CSANWNEQFF.

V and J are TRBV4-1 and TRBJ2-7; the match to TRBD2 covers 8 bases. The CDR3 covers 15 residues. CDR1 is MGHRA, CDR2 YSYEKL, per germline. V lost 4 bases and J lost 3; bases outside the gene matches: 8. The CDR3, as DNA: TGCGCCAGCAGCCTAAGGCGGGAGGCTGGCTACGAGCAGTACTTC. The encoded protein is CASSLRREAGYEQYF.

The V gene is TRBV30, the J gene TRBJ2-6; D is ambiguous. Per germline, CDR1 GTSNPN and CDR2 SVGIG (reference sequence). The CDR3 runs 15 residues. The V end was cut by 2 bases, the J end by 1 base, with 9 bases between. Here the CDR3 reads CAWSQDESGANVLTF. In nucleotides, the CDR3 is TGTGCCTGGAGTCAAGACGAATCTGGGGCCAACGTCCTGACTTTC.

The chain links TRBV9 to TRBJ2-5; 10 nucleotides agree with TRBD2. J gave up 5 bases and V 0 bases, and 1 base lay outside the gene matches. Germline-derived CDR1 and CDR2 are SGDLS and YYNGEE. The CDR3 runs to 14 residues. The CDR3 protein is CASSVETSGETQYF. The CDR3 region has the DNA TGTGCCAGCAGCGTAGAGACTAGCGGGGAGACCCAGTACTTC.

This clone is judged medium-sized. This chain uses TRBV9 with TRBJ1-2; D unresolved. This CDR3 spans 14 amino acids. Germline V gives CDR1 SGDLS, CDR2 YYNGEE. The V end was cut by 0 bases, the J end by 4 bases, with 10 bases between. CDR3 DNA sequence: TGTGCCAGCAGCGTAGAGACCGGTCCCTATGGCTACACCTTC. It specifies CASSVETGPYGYTF.

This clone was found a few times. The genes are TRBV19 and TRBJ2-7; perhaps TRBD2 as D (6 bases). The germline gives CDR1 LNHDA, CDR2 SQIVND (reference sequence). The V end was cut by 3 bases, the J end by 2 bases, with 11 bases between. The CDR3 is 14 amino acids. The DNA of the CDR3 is TGTGCCAGTAGTATGGGAGGAGTTACCTACGAGCAGTACTTC. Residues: CASSMGGVTYEQYF.

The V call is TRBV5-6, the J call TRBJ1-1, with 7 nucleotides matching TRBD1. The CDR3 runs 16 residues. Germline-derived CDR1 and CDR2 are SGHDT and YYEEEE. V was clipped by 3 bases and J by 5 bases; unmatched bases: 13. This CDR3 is CASSSGTVSMGTEAFF. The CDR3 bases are TGTGCCAGCAGCTCCGGGACAGTTTCTATGGGGACTGAAGCTTTCTTT.

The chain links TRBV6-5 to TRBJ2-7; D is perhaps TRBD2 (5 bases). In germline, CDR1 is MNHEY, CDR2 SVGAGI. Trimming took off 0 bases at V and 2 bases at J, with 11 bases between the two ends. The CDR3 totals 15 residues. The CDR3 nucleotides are TGTGCCAGCAGTTACTCCGAGGGCGGAACCTACGAGCAGTACTTC. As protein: CASSYSEGGTYEQYF.

CDR3 loop: CASSQERGGAYEQYF. The CDR3 nucleotides are TGCGCCAGCAGCCAAGAACGGGGAGGGGCCTACGAGCAGTACTTC. This chain joins TRBV4-3 and TRBJ2-7; 7 nucleotides align to TRBD2. V shed 0 bases and J 2 bases; nucleotides not matched to a gene: 4. The CDR3 covers 15 residues. Germline loops: CDR1 LGHNA, CDR2 YSLEER.

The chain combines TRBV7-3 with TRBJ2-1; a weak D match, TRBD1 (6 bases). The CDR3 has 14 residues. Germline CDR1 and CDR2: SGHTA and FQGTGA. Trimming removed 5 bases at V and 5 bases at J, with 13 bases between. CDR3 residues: CASSEGGGNNEQFF. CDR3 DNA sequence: TGTGCCAGCAGCGAAGGGGGTGGGAACAATGAGCAGTTCTTC.

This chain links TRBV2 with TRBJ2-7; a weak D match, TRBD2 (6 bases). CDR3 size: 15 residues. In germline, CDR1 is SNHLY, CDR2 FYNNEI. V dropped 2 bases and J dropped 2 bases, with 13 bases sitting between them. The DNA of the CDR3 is TGTGCCAGCAGTGAAAATGGGGGAGGACCCTACGAGCAGTACTTC. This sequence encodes CASSENGGGPYEQYF.

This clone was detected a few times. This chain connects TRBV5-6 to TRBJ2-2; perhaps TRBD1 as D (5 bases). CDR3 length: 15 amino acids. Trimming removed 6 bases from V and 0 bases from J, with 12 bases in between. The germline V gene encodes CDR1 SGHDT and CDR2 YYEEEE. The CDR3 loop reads CASISGATNTGELFF. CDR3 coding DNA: TGTGCCAGCATCTCTGGGGCCACGAACACCGGGGAGCTGTTTTTT.